This T cell receptor beta chain was captured in a study of technical replicates of blood from four donors. Repertoires were generated with immunoSEQ multiplex PCR, while TCRdb's copy carries only in-frame clones and drops some. The table includes over 65,000 clones, roughly 98% detected once. The CDR3 extends over 12 amino acids. Germline V gives CDR1 MDHEN, CDR2 SYDVKM. V gave up 3 bases and J gave up 6 bases, with 8 bases separating them. This rearrangement joins TRBV28 to TRBJ1-1, with D unresolved. The source material was T cells isolated from PBMCs. The TCR sequence derives from a human donor in good health. CDR3 in amino acids: CASSLLRAEAFF. DNA of the CDR3: TGTGCCAGCAGTTTGTTACGAGCTGAAGCTTTCTTT. Variable domain in full (rest from reference TRBV28 and TRBJ1-1): DVKVTQSSRYLVKRTGEKVFLECVQDMDHENMFWYRQDPGLGLRLIYFSYDVKMKEKGDIPEGYSVSREKKERFSLILESASTNQTSMYLCASSLLRAEAFFGQGTRLTVV.